This T cell receptor beta chain was captured in a study of T cells in Graves' hyperthyroidism and ophthalmopathy. At least ten counts were recorded for this clonotype. This CDR3 has 15 residues. CDR1 and CDR2 (germline): SGHAT, FQNNGV. Trimming pared 3 bases from V and 2 bases from J, leaving 11 bases between. Amplification targeted TCR beta CDR3 regions from RNA transcripts. The HTBI set primed first-round TCR CDR3 RT-PCR. TCRdb re-called the multiplex PCR reads through MiXCR, storing one row per CDR3 protein. This sample has hundreds of thousands of distinct CDR3 sequences, with 38% found just once. The clonotype comes from a man younger than 30 with Graves' hyperthyroidism. J is TRBJ1-5 and V is TRBV11-2, with TRBD1 as a possible D gene (6 bases). The specimen was blood. The CDR3 protein is CASSLTGERNQPQHF. CDR3 nucleotides: TGTGCCAGCAGCTTGACAGGCGAGCGCAATCAGCCCCAGCATTTT. The full variable domain, rest sourced from reference TRBV11-2 and TRBJ1-5, is EAGVAQSPRYKIIEKRQSVAFWCNPISGHATLYWYQQILGQGPKLLIQFQNNGVVDDSQLPKDRFSAERLKGVDSTLKIQPAKLEDSAVYLCASSLTGERNQPQHFGDGTRLSIL.